Each of the 17 T cell receptor beta chains below was sequenced from the same sample in a study of beta chain features in type 1 diabetes. The whole isolated RNA underwent reverse transcription, so sequencing captured expressed TCRB transcripts. Libraries were prepared by immunoSEQ multiplex PCR; TCRdb keeps only in-frame clonotypes and omits some of them. The sample yields 130,000 to 150,000 clones, nearly 9.5% seen once. The sample consisted of central memory CD4+ T cells from blood. These receptors all stem from a man aged 18 to 30 in good health.

This clone was seen ten or more times. V and J are TRBV11-2 and TRBJ2-1; 10 nucleotides line up with TRBD2. The CDR3 loop spans 16 amino acids. V trimming: 5 bases; J trimming: 3 bases; junction bases outside the gene matches: 7. The germline V gene has CDR1 SGHAT and CDR2 FQNNGV. The CDR3 DNA follows: TGTGCCAGCAGCCAGAGGACTAGCGGATACTACAATGAGCAGTTCTTC. This codes for CASSQRTSGYYNEQFF.

This clone was counted between two and nine times. This chain connects TRBV5-1 to TRBJ2-1; D is possibly TRBD2 (7 bases). The germline V gene has CDR1 SGHRS and CDR2 YFSETQ. Between the trimmed V and J ends, which lost 0 bases and 9 bases, there was a span of 16 bases. This CDR3 comprises 15 residues. CDR3 sequence: CASSLDGGGGREQFF. CDR3 nucleotide sequence: TGCGCCAGCAGCTTGGATGGAGGGGGGGGCCGTGAGCAGTTCTTC.

This clone showed up many times. The chain is built from TRBV30 and TRBJ1-2; D possibly corresponds to TRBD1 (5 bases). V lost 3 bases and J 2 bases, leaving 13 bases between the germline ends. Germline-derived CDR1 and CDR2 are GTSNPN and SVGIG (reference sequence). The CDR3 sequence is 14 residues long. CDR3 region: CAWRRPGQNYGYTF. Here the CDR3 DNA reads TGTGCCTGGAGGAGGCCCGGACAAAACTATGGCTACACCTTC.

V and J are TRBV19 and TRBJ1-5; possible D gene TRBD1, 6 bases. V lost 0 bases, J lost 6 bases, and 12 bases lay in between. Germline V gene lookup returns CDR1 LNHDA and CDR2 SQIVND (reference sequence). CDR3 size: 15 residues. Written as DNA, the CDR3 is TGTGCCAGTAGTATAGAGCAGGGGTCGGCTCAGCCCCAGCATTTT. It encodes CASSIEQGSAQPQHF.

This clone showed up just a few times. This chain joins TRBV6-1 and TRBJ1-2, with TRBD1 matching over 7 bases. The CDR3 runs 13 residues. Trimming removed 5 bases from V and 2 bases from J; junction bases left unmatched: 2. CDR1 is MNHNS, CDR2 SASEGT, per germline. The CDR3 nucleotides are TGTGCCAGCAGTCTACAGGGGAACTATGGCTACACCTTC. This encodes CASSLQGNYGYTF.

This clone was observed a few times. The chain combines TRBV5-1 with TRBJ2-7, with D possibly TRBD2 on 5 matching bases. V gave up 0 bases and J gave up 0 bases, with 16 bases separating them. The germline CDR1 and CDR2 sequences are SGHRS and YFSETQ. This CDR3 contains 17 residues. CDR3 region: CASSLDGLVGSSYEQYF. As DNA, the CDR3 is TGCGCCAGCAGCTTGGACGGACTGGTGGGGAGCTCCTACGAGCAGTACTTC.

The V gene is TRBV29-1, the J gene TRBJ2-2; 8 bases fit TRBD2. The CDR3 contains 15 residues. Germline-derived CDR1 and CDR2 are SQVTM and ANQGSEA. With 3 bases clipped from V and 4 bases from J, the junction kept 7 bases outside the gene matches. The chain's CDR3 is CSVELAGQSTGELFF. The CDR3 DNA follows: TGCAGCGTTGAGTTAGCGGGGCAATCCACCGGGGAGCTGTTTTTT.

The chain joins TRBV7-9 to TRBJ1-2; a weak D match, TRBD1 (5 bases). In germline, CDR1 is SEHNR, CDR2 FQNEAQ (reference sequence). The V and J ends lost 1 base and 7 bases respectively, with 13 bases between them. The CDR3 spans 14 residues. CDR3 protein: CASSLDIMGPGYTF. DNA for the CDR3: TGTGCCAGCAGCTTAGATATTATGGGGCCTGGCTACACCTTC.

The gene calls are TRBV7-2 and TRBJ2-3, with 8 bases fitting TRBD1. The V and J ends lost 5 bases and 4 bases, in that order; junction bases with no gene match: 11. CDR1 is SGHTA and CDR2 is FQGNSA in the germline V gene. The CDR3 loop spans 16 amino acids. CDR3 loop: CASSARQGQEPDTQYF. For the CDR3, the DNA is TGTGCCAGCAGCGCCCGACAGGGGCAGGAACCAGATACGCAGTATTTT.

The chain joins TRBV10-2 to TRBJ2-5; D is unresolved. Germline values: CDR1 WSHSY, CDR2 SAAADI. The CDR3 sequence is 13 residues long. Trimming shortened V by 7 bases and J by 2 bases, and 11 bases separated the two germline ends. This CDR3 is CASTLTKQETQYF. In DNA form, the CDR3 reads TGCGCCAGCACCTTAACTAAACAAGAGACCCAGTACTTC.

In its sample, this clone was seen a few times. This chain uses TRBV11-2 with TRBJ2-3; 9 bases align to TRBD2. The ends lost 7 bases at V and 0 bases at J; junction bases unmatched: 5. Germline CDR1 and CDR2: SGHAT and FQNNGV. There are 15 residues in the CDR3. The CDR3 loop reads CASNTLAGSTDTQYF. CDR3 nucleotides: TGTGCCAGCAACACGCTAGCGGGGAGCACAGATACGCAGTATTTT.

Only a few counts were recorded for this clone. The rearrangement links TRBV7-6 to TRBJ2-3, with D hard to call. The CDR3 extends over 13 amino acids. Germline V gene sequence: CDR1 SGHVS, CDR2 FNYEAQ. Trimming pared 2 bases from V and 5 bases from J, leaving 8 bases between. CDR3 in amino acids: CASSLRLEDTQYF. The CDR3 DNA reads as TGTGCCAGCAGCTTAAGACTGGAAGATACGCAGTATTTT.

This clone has a handful of counts. The chain recombines TRBV4-1 with TRBJ2-1; the match to TRBD2 covers 9 bases. In germline, CDR1 is MGHRA, CDR2 YSYEKL. The ends lost 3 bases at V and 8 bases at J; junction bases unmatched: 11. The CDR3 sequence is 16 residues long. In DNA, the CDR3 is TGCGCCAGCAGCCATGGGAGGGGCGGGGGGGCGCATGAGCAGTTCTTC. This sequence encodes CASSHGRGGGAHEQFF.

This clone was seen only a few times. The CDR3 nucleotides are TGTGCCAGCTCAGCCGGGACAGGGGAACTCAATGAGCAGTTCTTC. Protein: CASSAGTGELNEQFF. V and J are TRBV18 and TRBJ2-1; 10 bases fit TRBD1. Losses at the gene ends were 5 bases for V and 6 bases for J; bases not matched to a gene: 7. The CDR3 is 15 residues long. Per germline, CDR1 KGHSH and CDR2 LQKENI.

The table lists this clone with a few counts. The chain combines TRBV7-2 with TRBJ1-5; D unclear. This CDR3 contains 17 residues. V lost 2 bases and J lost 2, with 16 bases in between. Germline V gene sequence: CDR1 SGHTA, CDR2 FQGNSA. The CDR3 nucleotides are TGTGCCAGCAGCTTACCTGCTTTGGGCGCCGGCAATCAGCCCCAGCATTTT. Translated, it gives CASSLPALGAGNQPQHF.

CDR3 in amino acids: CASSPDPPGTVSSSGNTIYF. The DNA of the CDR3 is TGTGCCAGCAGCCCCGACCCCCCCGGGACAGTCTCAAGCTCTGGAAACACCATATATTTT. The rearrangement links TRBV7-7 to TRBJ1-3, with TRBD1 identical over 7 bases. J was trimmed by 0 bases and V by 5 bases; bases with no gene match: 19. The CDR3 totals 20 residues. CDR1 SSHAT and CDR2 FNYEAQ come from the germline V gene (reference sequence).

This clone turned up a few times. This chain's CDR3 is CASSFDRSSYNEQFF. CDR3 nucleotide sequence: TGTGCCAGTAGTTTCGACAGGAGCTCCTACAATGAGCAGTTCTTC. This chain joins TRBV19 and TRBJ2-1; weak D call: TRBD1 (6 bases). V lost 5 bases, J lost 0 bases, and 11 bases lay in between. Germline V lookup: CDR1 LNHDA, CDR2 SQIVND (reference sequence). The CDR3 is made up of 15 amino acids.